Below are 21 T cell receptor beta chains sequenced from a single sample in a study of blood T cell repertoires in COVID-19. Profiled with immunoSEQ multiplex PCR; TCRdb holds only in-frame clones, not every one. The sample includes about 170,000 clones, 83% of them seen just once. Sequences were obtained from peripheral blood. These receptors came from a woman older than 75 with acute or convalescent COVID-19.

The rearrangement joins TRBV6-4 to TRBJ2-2, with 10 bases matching TRBD2. Germline lookup yields CDR1 MRHNA and CDR2 SNTAGT. The CDR3 is made up of 19 amino acids. V was pared by 7 bases and J by 6 bases, with 20 bases of the junction left unmatched. CDR3 protein: CASKLGTSDRRGGAGELFF. The CDR3 nucleotides are TGTGCCAGCAAACTAGGGACTAGCGACCGAAGGGGGGGCGCCGGGGAGCTGTTTTTT.

This clone was seen only once. V usage is TRBV5-1 and J usage is TRBJ2-3; 7 nucleotides match TRBD2. The CDR3 runs to 14 residues. The V gene's germline CDR1 is SGHRS and CDR2 YFSETQ. V shed 0 bases, J shed 5 bases, and the junction held 3 bases outside the gene matches. The CDR3 sequence is CASSLVGGKDTQYF. The CDR3 nucleotides are TGCGCCAGCAGCTTGGTGGGAGGGAAAGATACGCAGTATTTT.

This chain joins TRBV5-1 and TRBJ1-5; D is unclear. Trimming stripped 1 base from V and 4 bases from J, with 18 bases between. In germline, CDR1 is SGHRS, CDR2 YFSETQ. The CDR3 is 17 residues long. The CDR3 here is CASSLYRAYRKNQPQHF. CDR3 sequence (DNA): TGCGCCAGCAGCTTGTATCGAGCCTACCGTAAGAATCAGCCCCAGCATTTT.

The V and J genes are TRBV18 and TRBJ1-2, with 7 bases that match TRBD1. Unmatched junction bases numbered 6, after V lost 3 bases and J lost 2 bases. Germline lookup yields CDR1 KGHSH and CDR2 LQKENI. The CDR3 runs 15 residues. CDR3 protein: CASSPSGGYNYGYTF. For the CDR3, the DNA is TGTGCCAGCTCACCGTCAGGGGGGTACAACTATGGCTACACCTTC.

V and J are TRBV7-9 and TRBJ2-1, with 12 nucleotides matching TRBD2. This CDR3 is built from 14 residues. Germline V gene lookup returns CDR1 SEHNR and CDR2 FQNEAQ (reference sequence). Trimming at V came to 2 bases and at J to 9 bases, leaving 2 bases not matched to a gene. DNA for the CDR3: TGTGCCAGCAGCTTATCACTAGCGGGGGGTGAGCAGTTCTTC. Translation: CASSLSLAGGEQFF.

The chain combines TRBV2 with TRBJ2-1; TRBD2 matches at 7 bases. Trimming removed 6 bases from V and 5 bases from J; junction bases left unmatched: 10. CDR1 is SNHLY, CDR2 FYNNEI, per germline. The CDR3 consists of 15 residues. CDR3 loop: CASRGGVVFNNEQFF. The DNA of the CDR3 is TGTGCCAGCAGGGGAGGGGTAGTATTCAACAATGAGCAGTTCTTC.

CDR3 in amino acids: CASSPWERNQPQHF. For the CDR3, the DNA is TGTGCCAGCAGCCCCTGGGAGCGGAATCAGCCCCAGCATTTT. The chain carries TRBV28 and TRBJ1-5; D not resolved. V lost 6 bases and J 4 bases, leaving 13 bases between the germline ends. The CDR3 extends over 14 amino acids. The V gene's germline CDR1 is MDHEN and CDR2 SYDVKM.

V usage is TRBV2 and J usage is TRBJ2-4; TRBD2 is a possible D gene (5 bases). V was shortened by 7 bases and J by 5 bases, with 9 bases between the two germline ends. The germline V gene encodes CDR1 SNHLY and CDR2 FYNNEI. The CDR3 contains 12 residues. CDR3 amino acids: CASNSAENIQYF. The DNA of the CDR3 is TGTGCCAGCAATAGCGCTGAAAACATTCAGTACTTC.

The gene calls are TRBV5-5 and TRBJ2-5; D might be TRBD1 (8 bases). Germline-derived CDR1 and CDR2 are SGHKS and YYEKEE (reference sequence). The V end was cut by 0 bases, the J end by 5 bases, with 14 bases between. The CDR3 runs to 15 residues. The CDR3 sequence is CASSLGAQGGETQYF. In nucleotides, the CDR3 is TGTGCCAGCAGCTTGGGGGCACAGGGGGGGGAGACCCAGTACTTC.

The V gene is TRBV3-1 (or the pseudogene TRBV3-2), the J gene TRBJ1-1; 7 bases are shared with TRBD1. V was clipped by 5 bases and J by 3 bases; unmatched bases: 6. The CDR3 extends over 14 amino acids. Germline V gene data show CDR1 as LGHDT and CDR2 as YNNKEL (reference sequence). CDR3 loop: CASSYGTVDTEAFF. The CDR3 nucleotides read TGTGCCAGCAGCTACGGGACAGTCGACACTGAAGCTTTCTTT.

This rearrangement joins TRBV6-6 to TRBJ2-7; D uncertain. Germline CDR1 is MNHNY and CDR2 is SVGAGI (reference sequence). V lost 7 bases and J 0 bases, leaving 7 bases between the germline ends. The CDR3 has 12 residues. CDR3 nucleotides: TGTGCCAGCATTGGCAACTCCTACGAGCAGTACTTC. This encodes CASIGNSYEQYF.

The rearrangement uses TRBV5-6 and TRBJ1-6; tentative D call: TRBD1 (5 bases). Germline values: CDR1 SGHDT, CDR2 YYEEEE. V was trimmed by 4 bases and J by 8 bases, leaving 16 bases between them. The CDR3 totals 15 residues. CDR3 DNA sequence: TGTGCCAGCAGCCCCATGGGCGGAGGGGATTCACCCCTCCACTTT. Translating it yields CASSPMGGGDSPLHF.

The V call is TRBV5-8, the J call TRBJ2-4, with 9 bases fitting TRBD1. CDR3 length equals 17 residues. Germline-derived CDR1 and CDR2 are SGHTS and YDEGEE. Trimming at V came to 4 bases and at J to 2 bases, leaving 10 bases not matched to a gene. The CDR3 DNA sequence: TGTGCCAGCAGCGCAACCGGGACAGGGTGGACCAAAAACATTCAGTACTTC. This encodes CASSATGTGWTKNIQYF.

This clone came up once. The chain has TRBV6-2 or TRBV6-3 and TRBJ2-5, with 12 bases aligning to TRBD1. The trim removed 3 bases at V and 5 bases at J, leaving 13 bases unmatched. There are 18 residues in the CDR3. Germline V CDR1 and CDR2: MNHEY, SVGEGT. This CDR3 reads CASSYNKKGQGAEETQYF. CDR3 in DNA: TGTGCCAGCAGTTATAATAAGAAGGGACAGGGGGCTGAGGAGACCCAGTACTTC.

The chain has TRBV19 and TRBJ2-1; 9 bases are shared with TRBD2. The germline CDR1 and CDR2 sequences are LNHDA and SQIVND (reference sequence). The CDR3 spans 15 residues. The V gene end was trimmed by 3 bases and the J gene end by 4 bases; junction bases not matched to a gene: 4. CDR3 protein: CASSMSSGAYNEQFF. The CDR3 coding sequence is TGTGCCAGTAGTATGTCTAGCGGGGCATACAATGAGCAGTTCTTC.

The chain links TRBV5-1 to TRBJ1-2; TRBD1 agrees at 7 bases. The junction had 13 bases not matched to a gene; V was cut back by 4 bases and J by 1 base. This CDR3 has 17 amino acids. The germline CDR1 and CDR2 sequences are SGHRS and YFSETQ. The CDR3 DNA sequence: TGCGCCAGCAGCCCCGGGTTAAGGGGGCGGGTTAACTATGGCTACACCTTC. It is translated as CASSPGLRGRVNYGYTF. Based on the CDR3 plus reference TRBV5-1 and TRBJ1-2, the full variable domain is KAGVTQTPRYLIKTRGQQVTLSCSPISGHRSVSWYQQTPGQGLQFLFEYFSETQRNKGNFPGRFSGRQFSNSRSEMNVSTLELGDSALYLCASSPGLRGRVNYGYTFGSGTRLTVV.

This sequence joins TRBV29-1 and TRBJ1-3; D is ambiguous. Trimming cost V 4 bases and J 0 bases, with 13 bases left between them. CDR1 and CDR2 from the germline V gene are SQVTM and ANQGSEA. The CDR3 is made up of 15 amino acids. The CDR3 DNA sequence: TGCAGCGTTGGGGCCAGTCCAAGCTCTGGAAACACCATATATTTT. It encodes CSVGASPSSGNTIYF.

The J gene is TRBJ2-1, the V gene TRBV5-6; TRBD2 aligns across 11 bases. With V trimmed by 7 bases and J by 3 bases, 9 bases remained unmatched. This CDR3 contains 16 residues. Looked up from germline, CDR1 is SGHDT and CDR2 is YYEEEE. The CDR3 DNA is TGTGCCAGCTCTTCAAGTAGCGGGAGGGACTACAATGAGCAGTTCTTC. It codes for CASSSSSGRDYNEQFF.

This chain connects TRBV5-1 to TRBJ2-6; TRBD1 matches 7 bases. The CDR3 is 16 residues long. The germline CDR1 and CDR2 sequences are SGHRS and YFSETQ. Trimming cost V 5 bases and J 0 bases; bases outside gene matches: 5. The CDR3 region is CASRQGQLSGANVLTF. The CDR3 DNA is TGCGCCAGCAGGCAGGGACAGCTCTCTGGGGCCAACGTCCTGACTTTC.

The chain employs TRBV18 and TRBJ1-2; unclear D gene. Germline lookup yields CDR1 KGHSH and CDR2 LQKENI. This CDR3 comprises 13 residues. V was trimmed by 6 bases and J by 8 bases, leaving 16 bases between them. The DNA of the CDR3 is TGTGCCAGCTCTCGAACGCCCTACCGGGGCTACACCTTC. This encodes CASSRTPYRGYTF.

As concerns this clone: A junction boundary mismatches the germline segment, possibly from a read error. The chain carries TRBV7-7 and TRBJ2-5; D is possibly TRBD2 (5 bases). Germline V gene data show CDR1 as SSHAT and CDR2 as FNYEAQ (reference sequence). CDR3 length equals 13 residues. The CDR3 DNA is TGTGCTAGCAGCTTATCCGGGGAAGAGACCCAGTACTTC. Translation: CASSLSGEETQYF.